What follows are 12 T cell receptor beta chains derived from one specimen sequenced in a study of shared clonotypes between healthy human individuals. Here immunoSEQ multiplex PCR was the method, and the copy in TCRdb shows in-frame clones only, minus some. Found here are about 710,000 clones, 73% of them singletons; the top ten hold 1.5% to 2%. Sequencing was carried out using memory CD4+ T cells sorted from blood. Subset given: CD45RA-negative fraction. The receptors originated from a woman in her 30s in good health.

The chain carries TRBV2 and TRBJ2-3; TRBD2 matches at 9 bases. CDR1 SNHLY and CDR2 FYNNEI come from the germline V gene. V shed 4 bases and J 3 bases; nucleotides not matched to a gene: 11. There are 17 residues in the CDR3. Written as DNA, the CDR3 is TGTGCCAGCAGTGTAGGTAGCGGGAGTAAGGAAACAGATACGCAGTATTTT. Residues: CASSVGSGSKETDTQYF.

V usage is TRBV10-3 and J usage is TRBJ1-1; perhaps TRBD1 as D (5 bases). The CDR3 is made up of 14 amino acids. Germline V lookup: CDR1 ENHRY, CDR2 SYGVKD. V lost 4 bases, J lost 3 bases, and 12 bases lay in between. The CDR3 DNA is TGTGCCATCAGTGTTTCAGGAGGGGACACTGAAGCTTTCTTT. This sequence encodes CAISVSGGDTEAFF.

This sequence joins TRBV4-1 and TRBJ2-5; the match to TRBD1 covers 9 bases. The V and J ends lost 1 base and 5 bases, in that order; junction bases with no gene match: 5. This CDR3 is 15 amino acids long. CDR1 MGHRA and CDR2 YSYEKL come from the germline V gene. DNA of the CDR3: TGCGCCAGCAGCCAAGTCGGACAGGGGCTGGAGACCCAGTACTTC. Translated: CASSQVGQGLETQYF.

The V gene is TRBV29-1, the J gene TRBJ2-3; D ambiguous. CDR1 and CDR2 (germline): SQVTM, ANQGSEA. The germline V and J ends were trimmed by 6 bases and 1 base, with 11 bases remaining between them. The CDR3 has 13 amino acids. CDR3 protein: CSVKVAGTDTQYF. Written as DNA, the CDR3 is TGCAGCGTCAAGGTTGCAGGCACAGATACGCAGTATTTT.

This chain links TRBV7-8 with TRBJ2-7; the D is unclear. V was clipped by 5 bases and J by 0 bases, with 14 bases between them. This CDR3 comprises 15 residues. Germline V gene sequence: CDR1 SGHVS, CDR2 FQNEAQ. The CDR3 region is CASSHYGTYSYEQYF. The DNA of the CDR3 is TGTGCCAGCAGCCATTACGGTACCTACTCCTACGAGCAGTACTTC. Variable domain in full (rest from reference TRBV7-8 and TRBJ2-7): GAGVSQSPRYKVAKRGQDVALRCDPISGHVSLFWYQQALGQGPEFLTYFQNEAQLDKSGLPSDRFFAERPEGSVSTLKIQRTQQEDSAVYLCASSHYGTYSYEQYFGPGTRLTVT.

Notes on this clone: Other DNA variants within this sample encode the same CDR3. The rearrangement links TRBV2 to TRBJ2-7; D gene ambiguous. The CDR3 extends over 11 amino acids. Between the trimmed V and J ends, which lost 8 bases and 2 bases, there was a span of 7 bases. The germline CDR1 and CDR2 sequences are SNHLY and FYNNEI. DNA of the CDR3: TGTGCCAGCGGACGGACCTACGAGCAGTACTTC. The encoded protein is CASGRTYEQYF.

This chain connects TRBV19 to TRBJ1-4, with a weak D call TRBD1 (5 bases). Trimming took off 6 bases at V and 8 bases at J, with 16 bases between the two ends. The CDR3 covers 14 residues. Germline V gene sequence: CDR1 LNHDA, CDR2 SQIVND (reference sequence). Here the CDR3 reads CASSEKRGREKLFF. Written as DNA, the CDR3 is TGTGCCAGTAGCGAGAAGAGGGGTCGGGAAAAACTGTTTTTT.

This clone has a single count. This may arise from a read error, as a much more abundant clone is one base away. The J gene is TRBJ1-4, the V gene TRBV28; unclear D gene. The CDR3 sequence is 10 residues long. CDR1 and CDR2 from the germline V gene are MDHEN and SYDVKM. Trimming stripped 8 bases from V and 6 bases from J, with 4 bases between. CDR3 in DNA: TGTGCCAGCGGAGATGAAAAACTGTTTTTT. Translated: CASGDEKLFF.

Only a few counts were recorded for this clone. The CDR3 sequence is CASTLAWGTEAFF. CDR3 DNA: TGTGCCAGCACCCTTGCGTGGGGAACTGAAGCTTTCTTT. The gene calls are TRBV27 and TRBJ1-1; D unresolved. V was clipped by 7 bases and J by 5 bases, with 14 bases between them. CDR1 and CDR2 (germline): MNHEY, SMNVEV (reference sequence). The CDR3 has 13 amino acids.

To note about this clone: Other DNA variants within this sample encode the same CDR3. The chain carries TRBV7-9 and TRBJ2-7; D is unclear. This CDR3 is built from 13 residues. Trimming stripped 1 base from V and 1 base from J, with 5 bases between. Per germline, CDR1 SEHNR and CDR2 FQNEAQ (reference sequence). CDR3 sequence reads: CASSLDTSYEQYF. The CDR3 coding sequence is TGTGCCAGCAGCTTAGACACGTCCTACGAGCAGTACTTC.

This clone was detected once. The chain joins TRBV28 to TRBJ1-2, with D maybe TRBD1 (5 bases). The CDR3 has 15 amino acids. From germline, CDR1 is MDHEN and CDR2 SYDVKM. V lost 6 bases and J lost 4, with 18 bases in between. CDR3 bases: TGTGCCAGCAGCTCCTCGAGGGGCATGGGCTATGGCTACACCTTC. This translates into CASSSSRGMGYGYTF.

CDR3: CASSLFRTGDFTDTQYF. For the CDR3, the DNA is TGTGCCAGCAGTTTATTCCGGACAGGGGACTTCACAGATACGCAGTATTTT. This chain uses TRBV28 with TRBJ2-3; 9 nucleotides match TRBD1. The germline CDR1 and CDR2 sequences are MDHEN and SYDVKM. Losses at the gene ends were 1 base for V and 2 bases for J; bases not matched to a gene: 7. The CDR3 contains 17 residues.